This T cell receptor (beta chain) was sequenced during a study of PD-L1 blockade in urothelial cancer. TCRdb keeps only in-frame clones here, not all; method: immunoSEQ multiplex PCR. The sample lists 100,000 or so clones; 91% were seen once. The CDR3 runs to 15 residues. This specimen consisted of PBMCs, obtained around atezolizumab (anti-PD-L1) treatment. V and J are TRBV21-1 and TRBJ1-2. TRBV21-1 is classified as a pseudogene. The TCR sequence derives from a woman of 80 years or more with urothelial cancer. The CDR3 DNA is TGTGCCAGCAGCTCCCCTTTCAGGTCGGGAGAAGGCTACACCTTC. Encoded protein: CASSSPFRSGEGYTF.